One and the same sample provided the 13 T cell receptor beta chains below, sequenced in a study of graft-versus-host responses after intestinal transplantation. The table came from immunoSEQ multiplex PCR; TCRdb's copy has only in-frame clones and leaves some out. The table has about 21,000 clones, around 43% seen once; the top ten hold under 2%. Responders (roughly 200,000, CFSE-labeled) met roughly 200,000 stimulators that were irradiated and violet-dye-labeled. Material: alloreactive CD8+ T cells from a mixed lymphocyte reaction culture, obtained before intestinal transplant. Subset denoted: CFSE-low proliferating T cells sorted from approximately six-day pre-transplant mixed lymphocyte reaction (GvH or HvG direction). The receptors derive from a human patient who received an intestinal transplant.

This clone showed up just a few times. The V and J genes are TRBV5-1 and TRBJ2-7; 11 bases line up with TRBD1. J was trimmed by 3 bases and V by 0 bases; bases with no gene match: 2. Per germline, CDR1 SGHRS and CDR2 YFSETQ. The CDR3 has 15 amino acids. DNA of the CDR3: TGCGCCAGCAGCTTGGGGGACAGGGGGATCTACGAGCAGTACTTC. Translated: CASSLGDRGIYEQYF.

V and J are TRBV6-5 and TRBJ2-4; D tentatively reads TRBD1 or TRBD2 (5 bases each). V was shortened by 0 bases and J by 0 bases, with 9 bases between the two germline ends. Germline CDR1 reads MNHEY; CDR2 reads SVGAGI. CDR3 size: 16 residues. CDR3: CASSYSEGLAKNIQYF. CDR3 nucleotides: TGTGCCAGCAGTTACTCAGAGGGGCTAGCCAAAAACATTCAGTACTTC.

This clone was observed a few times. The J gene is TRBJ2-6, the V gene TRBV7-3; 9 nucleotides align to TRBD1. The germline gives CDR1 SGHTA, CDR2 FQGTGA. This CDR3 contains 16 residues. Trimming took 5 bases from V and 4 from J; bases not matched to a gene: 6. CDR3 residues: CASSGQGMSGANVLTF. The CDR3 DNA sequence: TGTGCCAGCAGCGGACAGGGGATGTCCGGGGCCAACGTCCTGACTTTC. Full variable domain (outside the CDR3, taken from reference TRBV7-3 and TRBJ2-6): GAGVSQTPSNKVTEKGKYVELRCDPISGHTALYWYRQSLGQGPEFLIYFQGTGAADDSGLPNDRFFAVRPEGSVSTLKIQRTERGDSAVYLCASSGQGMSGANVLTFGAGSRLTVL.

This clone was counted a few times. The V call is TRBV6-1, the J call TRBJ1-2, with D possibly matching TRBD1 (5 bases). CDR3 length: 14 residues. The V and J ends lost 7 bases and 7 bases respectively, with 19 bases between them. Germline V gene data show CDR1 as MNHNS and CDR2 as SASEGT. CDR3 sequence: CASTPAGGIGGYTF. The DNA for the CDR3 is TGTGCCAGCACCCCCGCGGGGGGTATAGGTGGCTACACCTTC.

In this sample, this clone turned up a few times. The gene calls are TRBV19 and TRBJ1-5; 9 positions match TRBD1. V lost 3 bases and J lost 7; bases outside the gene matches: 10. Germline V gene lookup returns CDR1 LNHDA and CDR2 SQIVND (reference sequence). There are 16 residues in the CDR3. The CDR3 DNA reads TGTGCCAGTAGTATGTTGAGCACAGGGGGCGCACAGCCCCAGCATTTT. Its translation: CASSMLSTGGAQPQHF.

By sample fraction, this clone is medium-sized. Here the CDR3 reads CASSRTNNQPQHF. CDR3 DNA: TGCGCCAGCAGTCGGACTAATAATCAGCCCCAGCATTTT. The chain recombines TRBV10-2 with TRBJ1-5; D gene ambiguous. The V gene's germline CDR1 is WSHSY and CDR2 SAAADI. The CDR3 contains 13 residues. V dropped 5 bases and J dropped 4 bases, with 9 bases sitting between them.

The table lists this clone with many counts. The gene calls are TRBV7-9 and TRBJ2-6, with 12 nucleotides matching TRBD1. Germline CDR1 reads SEHNR; CDR2 reads FQNEAQ (reference sequence). The CDR3 has 18 residues. With V trimmed by 5 bases and J by 0 bases, 5 bases remained unmatched. CDR3 in amino acids: CASSPGTGGPSGANVLTF. CDR3 DNA sequence: TGTGCCAGCAGCCCGGGGACAGGGGGCCCCTCTGGGGCCAACGTCCTGACTTTC. The full variable domain, rest sourced from reference TRBV7-9 and TRBJ2-6, is DTGVSQNPRHKITKRGQNVTFRCDPISEHNRLYWYRQTLGQGPEFLTYFQNEAQLEKSRLLSDRFSAERPKGSFSTLEIQRTEQGDSAMYLCASSPGTGGPSGANVLTFGAGSRLTVL.

The genes are TRBV15 and TRBJ1-3; D might be TRBD1 (6 bases). Trimming left V 2 bases short and J 2 bases short, with 16 bases between. The CDR3 has 17 residues. Germline assignment: CDR1 LNHNV and CDR2 YYDKDF (reference sequence). The CDR3 here is CATSRTNLAGAGNTIYF. The CDR3 bases are TGTGCCACCAGCAGAACCAACTTGGCAGGGGCTGGAAACACCATATATTTT.

The chain uses TRBV5-1 and TRBJ2-2; 8 positions agree with TRBD1. Looked up from germline, CDR1 is SGHRS and CDR2 is YFSETQ. This CDR3 region has 15 residues. V lost 5 bases to trimming and J lost 2 bases; unmatched junction nucleotides: 5. The CDR3 protein is CASSHGQGNTGELFF. Written as DNA, the CDR3 is TGCGCCAGCAGTCATGGACAGGGAAACACCGGGGAGCTGTTTTTT.

This clone was found a few times. CDR3 bases: TGTGCCAGCAGGAAGACCACAGGGACCTTGCAAAACATTCAGTACTTC. Its translation is CASRKTTGTLQNIQYF. J is TRBJ2-4 and V is TRBV27; D perhaps matches TRBD1 (6 bases). Germline V gives CDR1 MNHEY, CDR2 SMNVEV (reference sequence). CDR3 length: 16 residues. Between the trimmed V and J ends, which lost 6 bases and 5 bases, there was a span of 20 bases.

The chain combines TRBV5-5 with TRBJ2-5; D is possibly TRBD1 or TRBD2 (6 bases each). V was clipped by 7 bases and J by 5 bases, with 12 bases between them. Looked up from germline, CDR1 is SGHKS and CDR2 is YYEKEE (reference sequence). CDR3 length: 12 amino acids. CDR3 DNA: TGTGCCAGCGCCGGGGGCTGGGAGACCCAGTACTTC. It specifies CASAGGWETQYF.

This clone showed up just a few times. The genes are TRBV7-3 and TRBJ2-3; TRBD2 matches at 7 bases. Trimming at V came to 2 bases and at J to 3 bases, leaving 14 bases not matched to a gene. Germline V gene data show CDR1 as SGHTA and CDR2 as FQGTGA. This CDR3 region has 18 residues. CDR3 nucleotide sequence: TGTGCCAGCAGCTTAGCCCCCTCTAGCGGTACCATGACAGATACGCAGTATTTT. As protein: CASSLAPSSGTMTDTQYF.

The chain is built from TRBV25-1 and TRBJ2-5; TRBD2 might be the D (6 bases). Deletions cut 7 bases from V and 2 bases from J, with 11 bases between. Germline-derived CDR1 and CDR2 are MGHDK and SYGVNS. The CDR3 loop spans 13 amino acids. The CDR3 sequence: CASTLSGQETQYF. The CDR3 nucleotides are TGTGCCAGCACCCTCAGCGGGCAAGAGACCCAGTACTTC.